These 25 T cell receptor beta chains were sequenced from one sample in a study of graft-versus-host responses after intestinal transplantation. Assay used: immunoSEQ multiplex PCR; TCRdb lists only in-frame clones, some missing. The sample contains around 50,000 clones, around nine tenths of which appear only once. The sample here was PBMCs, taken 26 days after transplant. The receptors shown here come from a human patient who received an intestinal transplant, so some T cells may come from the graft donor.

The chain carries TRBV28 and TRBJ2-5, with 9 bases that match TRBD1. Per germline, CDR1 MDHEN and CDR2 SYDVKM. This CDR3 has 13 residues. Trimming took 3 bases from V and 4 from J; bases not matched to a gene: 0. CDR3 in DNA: TGTGCCAGCAGTTTGGACAGGGGAGAGACCCAGTACTTC. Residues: CASSLDRGETQYF.

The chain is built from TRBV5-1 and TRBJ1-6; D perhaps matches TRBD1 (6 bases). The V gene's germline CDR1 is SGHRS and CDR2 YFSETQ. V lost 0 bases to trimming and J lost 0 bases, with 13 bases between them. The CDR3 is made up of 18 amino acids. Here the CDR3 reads CASSLGWTASSYNSPLHF. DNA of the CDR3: TGCGCCAGCAGCTTGGGGTGGACAGCGAGCTCCTATAATTCACCCCTCCACTTT.

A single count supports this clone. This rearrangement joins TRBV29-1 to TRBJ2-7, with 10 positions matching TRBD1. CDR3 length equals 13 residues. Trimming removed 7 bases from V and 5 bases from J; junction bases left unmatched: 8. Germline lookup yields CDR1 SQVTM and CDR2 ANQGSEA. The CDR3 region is CSAGTGETHEQYF. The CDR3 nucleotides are TGCAGCGCCGGGACAGGGGAAACCCACGAGCAGTACTTC.

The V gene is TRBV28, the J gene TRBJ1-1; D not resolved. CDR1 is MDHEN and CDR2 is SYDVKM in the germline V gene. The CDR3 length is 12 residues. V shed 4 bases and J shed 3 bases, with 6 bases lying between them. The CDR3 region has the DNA TGTGCCAGCAGTTCAGAATACACTGAAGCTTTCTTT. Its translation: CASSSEYTEAFF.

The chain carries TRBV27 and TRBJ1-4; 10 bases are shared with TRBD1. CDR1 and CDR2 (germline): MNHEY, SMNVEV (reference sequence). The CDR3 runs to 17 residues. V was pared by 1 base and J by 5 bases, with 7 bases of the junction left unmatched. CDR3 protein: CASSLWPGTGVNEKLFF. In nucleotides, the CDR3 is TGTGCCAGCAGTTTATGGCCGGGGACAGGGGTAAATGAAAAACTGTTTTTT.

The CDR3 bases are TGTGCCTGGGCCCGCCCCCTCCGAGGGTTTGCTAATGAAAAACTGTTTTTT. Amino acid sequence: CAWARPLRGFANEKLFF. The V and J genes are TRBV30 and TRBJ1-4, with D unresolved. This CDR3 contains 17 residues. The germline V and J ends were trimmed by 5 bases and 3 bases, with 22 bases remaining between them. Looked up from germline, CDR1 is GTSNPN and CDR2 is SVGIG (reference sequence).

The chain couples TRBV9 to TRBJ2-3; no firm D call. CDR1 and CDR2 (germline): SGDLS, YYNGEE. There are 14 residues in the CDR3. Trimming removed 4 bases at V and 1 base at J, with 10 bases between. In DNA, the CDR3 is TGTGCCAGCAGCCCACGTACAGGCACAGATACGCAGTATTTT. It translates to CASSPRTGTDTQYF.

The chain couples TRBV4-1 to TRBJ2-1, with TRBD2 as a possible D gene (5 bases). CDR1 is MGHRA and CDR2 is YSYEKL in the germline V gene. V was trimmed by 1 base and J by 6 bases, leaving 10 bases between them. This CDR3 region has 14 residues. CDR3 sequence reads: CASSQALAVNEQFF. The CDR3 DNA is TGCGCCAGCAGCCAAGCTCTAGCAGTCAATGAGCAGTTCTTC.

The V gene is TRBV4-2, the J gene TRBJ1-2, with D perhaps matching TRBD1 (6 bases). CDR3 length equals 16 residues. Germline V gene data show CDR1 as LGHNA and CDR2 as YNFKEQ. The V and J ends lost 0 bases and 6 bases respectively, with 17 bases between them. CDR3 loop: CASSQDLFDRRNGYTF. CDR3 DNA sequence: TGTGCCAGCAGCCAAGATCTCTTCGACAGGAGAAATGGCTACACCTTC.

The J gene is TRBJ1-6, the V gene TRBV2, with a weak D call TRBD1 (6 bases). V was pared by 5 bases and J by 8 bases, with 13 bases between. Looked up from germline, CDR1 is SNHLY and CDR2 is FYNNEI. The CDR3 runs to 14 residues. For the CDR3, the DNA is TGTGCCAGCAGTCAACAGGGCGAAGATTCACCCCTCCACTTT. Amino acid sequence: CASSQQGEDSPLHF.

The CDR3 nucleotides read TGCGCCAGCAGCCAAGTTCCTTGGACAGTTGGGGCCAACGTCCTGACTTTC. This translates into CASSQVPWTVGANVLTF. The chain employs TRBV4-1 and TRBJ2-6, with D possibly matching TRBD1 (6 bases). Trimming shortened V by 1 base and J by 3 bases, and 13 bases separated the two germline ends. The CDR3 extends over 17 amino acids. Germline lookup yields CDR1 MGHRA and CDR2 YSYEKL.

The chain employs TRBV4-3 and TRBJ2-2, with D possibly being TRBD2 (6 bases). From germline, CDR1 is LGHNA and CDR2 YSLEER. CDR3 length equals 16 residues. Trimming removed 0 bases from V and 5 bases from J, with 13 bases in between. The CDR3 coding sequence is TGCGCCAGCAGCCAAGAAGTGCCACTAGCAACCGGGGAGCTGTTTTTT. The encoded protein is CASSQEVPLATGELFF.

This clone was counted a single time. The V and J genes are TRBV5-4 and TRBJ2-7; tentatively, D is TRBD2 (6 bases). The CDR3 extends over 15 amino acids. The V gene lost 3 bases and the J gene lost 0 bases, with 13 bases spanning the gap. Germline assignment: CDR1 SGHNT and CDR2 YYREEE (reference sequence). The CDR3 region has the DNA TGTGCCAGCAGCTCGGGGGACGTTACCTCCTACGAGCAGTACGTC. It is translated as CASSSGDVTSYEQYV.

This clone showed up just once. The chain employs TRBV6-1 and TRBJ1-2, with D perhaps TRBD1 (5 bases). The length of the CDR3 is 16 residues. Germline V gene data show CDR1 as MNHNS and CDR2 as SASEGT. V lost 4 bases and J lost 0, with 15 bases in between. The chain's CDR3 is CASSVQGRGTNYGYTF. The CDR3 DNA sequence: TGTGCCAGCAGTGTTCAGGGTAGAGGCACTAACTATGGCTACACCTTC.

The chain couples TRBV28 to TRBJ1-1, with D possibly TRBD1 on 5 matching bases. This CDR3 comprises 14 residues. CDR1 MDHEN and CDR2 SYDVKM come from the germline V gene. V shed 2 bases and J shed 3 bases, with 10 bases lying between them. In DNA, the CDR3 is TGTGCCAGCAGTTTAGACAGTTCCCACACTGAAGCTTTCTTT. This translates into CASSLDSSHTEAFF.

The CDR3 DNA reads TGTGCCTGGAGTGGACTAAAATACGAGCAGTACTTC. Amino acids: CAWSGLKYEQYF. The genes are TRBV30 and TRBJ2-7, with D tentatively TRBD2 (5 bases). The CDR3 is made up of 12 amino acids. The V end was cut by 1 base, the J end by 4 bases, with 8 bases between. CDR1 is GTSNPN and CDR2 is SVGIG in the germline V gene (reference sequence).

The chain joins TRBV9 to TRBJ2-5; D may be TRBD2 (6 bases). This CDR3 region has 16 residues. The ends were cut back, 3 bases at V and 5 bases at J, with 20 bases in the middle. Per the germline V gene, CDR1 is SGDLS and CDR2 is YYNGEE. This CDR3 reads CASSAATGELSETQYF. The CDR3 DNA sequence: TGTGCCAGCAGCGCTGCGACGGGGGAACTGTCGGAGACCCAGTACTTC.

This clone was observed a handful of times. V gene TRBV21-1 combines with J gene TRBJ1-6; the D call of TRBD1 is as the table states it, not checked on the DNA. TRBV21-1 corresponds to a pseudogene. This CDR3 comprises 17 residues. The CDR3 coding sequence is TGTGCCAGCAGCACTCTAAGAGGCGGGACAGGGGGTGGACCCCTCCACTTT. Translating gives CASSTLRGGTGGGPLHF.

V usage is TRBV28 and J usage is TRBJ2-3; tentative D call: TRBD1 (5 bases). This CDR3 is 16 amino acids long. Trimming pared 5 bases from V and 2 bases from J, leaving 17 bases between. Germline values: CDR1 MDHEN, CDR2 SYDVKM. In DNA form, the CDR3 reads TGTGCCAGCAGTCCGCAAATACAGGAAAACACAGATACGCAGTATTTT. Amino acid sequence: CASSPQIQENTDTQYF.

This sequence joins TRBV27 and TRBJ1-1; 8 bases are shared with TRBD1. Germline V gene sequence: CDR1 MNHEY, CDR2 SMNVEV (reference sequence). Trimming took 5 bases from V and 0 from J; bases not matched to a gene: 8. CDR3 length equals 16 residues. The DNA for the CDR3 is TGTGCCAGCAGTCCCGGGACAGGTAATTTGAACACTGAAGCTTTCTTT. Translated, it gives CASSPGTGNLNTEAFF.

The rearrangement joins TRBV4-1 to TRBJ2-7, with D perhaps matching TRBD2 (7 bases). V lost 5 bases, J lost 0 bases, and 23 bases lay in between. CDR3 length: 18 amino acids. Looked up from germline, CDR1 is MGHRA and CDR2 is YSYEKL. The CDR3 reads CASSYLWGLAESSYEQYF. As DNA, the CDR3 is TGCGCCAGCAGCTACTTATGGGGGCTAGCGGAAAGCTCCTACGAGCAGTACTTC.

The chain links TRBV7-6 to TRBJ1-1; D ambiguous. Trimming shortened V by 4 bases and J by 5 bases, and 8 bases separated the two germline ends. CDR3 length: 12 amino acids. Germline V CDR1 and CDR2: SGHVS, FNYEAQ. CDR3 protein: CASSSGGTEAFF. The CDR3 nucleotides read TGTGCCAGCAGCTCCGGTGGTACTGAAGCTTTCTTT.

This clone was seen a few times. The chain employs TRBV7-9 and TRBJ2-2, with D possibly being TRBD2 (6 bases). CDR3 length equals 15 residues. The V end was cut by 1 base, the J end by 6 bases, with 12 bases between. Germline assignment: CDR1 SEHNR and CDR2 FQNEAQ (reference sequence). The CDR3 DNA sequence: TGTGCCAGCAGCTTAGTCGACTGGGGGGCCGGGGAGCTGTTTTTT. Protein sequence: CASSLVDWGAGELFF.

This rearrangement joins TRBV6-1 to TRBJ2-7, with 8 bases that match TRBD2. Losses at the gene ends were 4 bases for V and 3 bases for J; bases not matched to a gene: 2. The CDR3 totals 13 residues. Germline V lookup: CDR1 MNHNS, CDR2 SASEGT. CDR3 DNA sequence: TGTGCCAGCAGTGGGGGGACTAGCTACGAGCAGTACGTC. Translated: CASSGGTSYEQYV.

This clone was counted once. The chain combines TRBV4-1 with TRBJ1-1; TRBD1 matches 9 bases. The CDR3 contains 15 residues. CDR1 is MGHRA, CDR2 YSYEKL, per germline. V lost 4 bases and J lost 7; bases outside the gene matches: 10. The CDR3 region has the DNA TGCGCCAGCAGCCCCCGGGACAGGGAACAGGATGAAGCTTTCTTT. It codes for CASSPRDREQDEAFF.